This is a list of T cell receptor beta chains from one sample in a study of T cells in Graves' hyperthyroidism and ophthalmopathy. TCRdb reprocessed the multiplex PCR reads with MiXCR, giving one entry per CDR3 protein. The sample carries about 95,000 distinct CDR3 sequences, about 40% recorded once. The sequenced sample was peripheral blood or thyroid tissue (not recorded which). The source is a woman aged 30 to 39 with Graves' hyperthyroidism. Both conserved end residues are part of each CDR3. The D gene is left open where the match is weak. Clone size is not always given. Where it is, it says once, few, many or a class for expanded clones.

size: NA; D: TRBD2; J: TRBJ2-7; V: TRBV2; DNA: TGCGCCAGCAGCTTGGCTGCGGCTAGCGGGATCTACGAGCAGTACTTC; CDR3: CASSLAAASGIYEQYF
size: NA; D: NA; J: TRBJ2-2; V: TRBV7-6; DNA: TGTGCTAGCAGCTCGATCGACACCGGGGAGCTGTTTTTT; CDR3: CASSSIDTGELFF
size: NA; D: TRBD1; J: TRBJ2-2; V: TRBV19; DNA: TGTGCCAGCCACGGACAGGGCTTCACCGGGGAGCTGTTTTTT; CDR3: CASHGQGFTGELFF
size: NA; D: TRBD2; J: TRBJ2-7; V: TRBV20-1; DNA: TGCAGTGCTCCTACTAGCGGGAGTCCGTACTTC; CDR3: CSAPTSGSPYF
size: NA; D: NA; J: TRBJ2-7; V: TRBV6-5; DNA: TGTGCCAGCAGCCAAGAAGGTTTGGGCCGGGGCCGGGGCGCCTACGAGCAGTACTTC; CDR3: CASSQEGLGRGRGAYEQYF
size: many; D: NA; J: TRBJ2-5; V: TRBV7-9; DNA: TGTGCCAGCAGCTTAATTTTGCACGCTCAAGAGACCCAGTACTTC; CDR3: CASSLILHAQETQYF
size: many; D: NA; J: TRBJ1-1; V: TRBV5-6; DNA: TGTGCCAGCAGCTGGGGGGGTCGAGACTACACTGAAGCTTTCTTT; CDR3: CASSWGGRDYTEAFF
size: many; D: NA; J: TRBJ1-2; V: TRBV20-1; DNA: TGCAGGCCTATGATGGGTGGCTGCACCTTC; CDR3: CRPMMGGCTF
size: NA; D: TRBD1; J: TRBJ2-2; V: TRBV11-1; DNA: TGTGCCAGCAGCTCCCCACAGGGGCCGTACCGCACTGAGCTGTTTTTT; CDR3: CASSSPQGPYRTELFF
size: NA; D: TRBD2; J: TRBJ2-2; V: TRBV6-1; DNA: TGTGCCAGTCTAGCGGGAGTAACCGGGGAGCTGTTTTTT; CDR3: CASLAGVTGELFF
size: NA; D: NA; J: TRBJ1-2; V: TRBV7-9; DNA: TGCGCCAGCAGCCAAGGTCGTTGGGGCTTAGCATATGGCTACACCTTC; CDR3: CASSQGRWGLAYGYTF
size: many; D: NA; J: TRBJ2-7; V: TRBV7-6; DNA: TGTGCCAGCAGCGCCGGGCCAAACTACGAGCAGTACTTC; CDR3: CASSAGPNYEQYF
size: many; D: NA; J: TRBJ2-7; V: TRBV5-1; DNA: TGCGCCAGCAGCTTAGTCTGGAACGAGCAGTACTTC; CDR3: CASSLVWNEQYF
size: once; D: TRBD2; J: TRBJ2-3; V: TRBV24-1; DNA: TGTGCCACCAGTGATTCCGCTAGCGGGACCACAGATACGCAGTATTTT; CDR3: CATSDSASGTTDTQYF
size: NA; D: TRBD1; J: TRBJ2-7; V: TRBV20-1; DNA: TGCAGTGCTAGAGCGGGGACAGGGGCTAGGTCCTACGAGCAGTACTTC; CDR3: CSARAGTGARSYEQYF
size: many; D: TRBD1; J: TRBJ1-2; V: TRBV5-1; DNA: TGCGCCAGCAGCTTGGCTCAGGGGGCGTCTGGCTACACCTTC; CDR3: CASSLAQGASGYTF
size: NA; D: NA; J: TRBJ1-2; V: TRBV9; DNA: TGTGCCAGCAGCCCCCGCCGGGACACTACTAACTATGGCTACACCTTC; CDR3: CASSPRRDTTNYGYTF
size: many; D: NA; J: TRBJ2-5; V: TRBV5-1; DNA: TGCGCCAGCAGCTTGTTGCCTAGCGAGCAAGAGACCCAGTACTTC; CDR3: CASSLLPSEQETQYF
size: many; D: TRBD1; J: TRBJ1-1; V: TRBV19; DNA: TGTGCCAGTAGTAAACAGGGGGACACTGAAGCTTTCTTT; CDR3: CASSKQGDTEAFF
size: NA; D: NA; J: TRBJ1-5; V: TRBV19; DNA: TGTGCCAGTAGTATCTTCGACAGTCTCCCTGGTGGGCCCCAGCATTTT; CDR3: CASSIFDSLPGGPQHF
size: many; D: NA; J: TRBJ2-7; V: TRBV20-1; DNA: TGCAGTGCTGGGGTTGCGAAACAGTACTTC; CDR3: CSAGVAKQYF
size: many; D: NA; J: TRBJ2-2; V: TRBV20-1; DNA: TGCAGTGCTAGAGTGGCAGGGGAAGTCACCGGGGAGCTGTTTTTT; CDR3: CSARVAGEVTGELFF
size: once; D: NA; J: TRBJ2-5; V: TRBV7-6; DNA: TGTGCCAGCAGCTTGTACGTAGGGGCGAGTAATCAAGAGACCCAGTACTTC; CDR3: CASSLYVGASNQETQYF
size: many; D: NA; J: TRBJ2-7; V: TRBV20-1; DNA: TGCAGTGCTAGATCCCCCGGGACTCCACAGTACTTC; CDR3: CSARSPGTPQYF
size: NA; D: TRBD1; J: TRBJ1-3; V: TRBV7-3; DNA: TGTGCCAGCAGCCCGGGCGGGACAGGGTTTGGAAACACCATATATTTT; CDR3: CASSPGGTGFGNTIYF
size: many; D: NA; J: TRBJ1-1; V: TRBV7-9; DNA: TGTGCCAGCAGCCCTAAGGGGCAGGGCTGGAACACTGAAGCTTTCTTT; CDR3: CASSPKGQGWNTEAFF
size: many; D: NA; J: TRBJ1-4; V: TRBV28; DNA: TGTGCCAGCAGCCCCTGGCAGTCAACTAATGAAAAACTGTTTTTT; CDR3: CASSPWQSTNEKLFF
size: many; D: NA; J: TRBJ2-3; V: TRBV5-1; DNA: TGCGCCAGCTCTCCAGACAGTTCCACAGATACGCAGTATTTT; CDR3: CASSPDSSTDTQYF
size: many; D: NA; J: TRBJ2-2; V: TRBV6-5; DNA: TGTGCCAGCAGGGGCACCGGGGAGCTGTTTTTT; CDR3: CASRGTGELFF
size: NA; D: TRBD2; J: TRBJ2-7; V: TRBV2; DNA: TGTGCCGGCAGTGAAGGGAGGGCAGCGGAATTCGAGCAGTACTTC; CDR3: CAGSEGRAAEFEQYF
size: NA; D: NA; J: TRBJ1-4; V: TRBV15; DNA: TGTGCCACCAGCAGCTCCACTCCGGATGAAAAACTGTTTTTT; CDR3: CATSSSTPDEKLFF
size: many; D: NA; J: TRBJ2-3; V: TRBV5-1; DNA: TGCGCCAGCAGCATGGACAGTCCTAGCACAGATACGCAGTATTTT; CDR3: CASSMDSPSTDTQYF
size: NA; D: NA; J: TRBJ2-7; V: TRBV30; DNA: TGTGCCTGGAGTGTACAACGAGGCTCCGAGCAGTACTTC; CDR3: CAWSVQRGSEQYF
size: many; D: NA; J: TRBJ1-2; V: TRBV7-9; DNA: TGTGCCAGCAGCGGACCCCTAAACTATGGCTACACCTTC; CDR3: CASSGPLNYGYTF
size: NA; D: TRBD2; J: TRBJ2-2; V: TRBV20-1; DNA: TGCAGTGCTAGCGGGAGGGCCCTCGCCGGGGAGCTGTTTTTT; CDR3: CSASGRALAGELFF
size: many; D: TRBD1; J: TRBJ1-5; V: TRBV7-2; DNA: TGTGCCAGCAGCTCCCGGGACAGGAGCAATCAGCCCCAGCATTTT; CDR3: CASSSRDRSNQPQHF
size: NA; D: NA; J: TRBJ1-1; V: TRBV10-3; DNA: TGTGCCATCAGTTCAGACCTGAACACTGAGGCTCTCTTT; CDR3: CAISSDLNTEALF
size: many; D: NA; J: TRBJ1-5; V: TRBV19; DNA: TGTGCCAGTAGTATAGGGCGGGGTCAGCCCCAGCATTTT; CDR3: CASSIGRGQPQHF
size: few; D: NA; J: TRBJ1-2; V: TRBV13; DNA: TGTGCCAGCAGCTCATCTCAGGGTGGCGATGGCTACACCTTC; CDR3: CASSSSQGGDGYTF
size: many; D: NA; J: TRBJ1-5; V: TRBV5-1; DNA: TGCGCCAGCAGCTTGGGTGGTCCGGGGAATCAGCCCCAGCATTTT; CDR3: CASSLGGPGNQPQHF
size: many; D: NA; J: TRBJ1-3; V: TRBV9; DNA: TGTGCCAGCAGCGCGAAGGGACTCAACTCTGGAAACACCATATATTTT; CDR3: CASSAKGLNSGNTIYF
size: many; D: NA; J: TRBJ2-3; V: TRBV7-3; DNA: TGTGCCAGCAGCTCTCTTGGCACAGATACGCAGTATTTT; CDR3: CASSSLGTDTQYF
size: many; D: NA; J: TRBJ1-1; V: TRBV14; DNA: TGTGCCAGCAGCCAAGGGGGTCCCCCAAGGAGCACTGAAGCTTTCTTT; CDR3: CASSQGGPPRSTEAFF
size: many; D: TRBD1; J: TRBJ2-2; V: TRBV13; DNA: TGTGCCAGCAGCCCAGGGACAGGGTATGGCGGGGAGCTGTTTTTT; CDR3: CASSPGTGYGGELFF
size: NA; D: TRBD1; J: TRBJ1-4; V: TRBV15; DNA: TGTGCCACCAGCAGTCGGGACAGGGGGCACGAAAAACTGTTTTTT; CDR3: CATSSRDRGHEKLFF
size: NA; D: NA; J: TRBJ1-2; V: TRBV9; DNA: TGTGCCAGCACCCGGGGGGGGCAAAACTATGGCTACACCTTC; CDR3: CASTRGGQNYGYTF
size: NA; D: NA; J: TRBJ2-7; V: TRBV7-9; DNA: TGTGCCAGCAGCCCGGGCGGGACACCTGACTACGAGCAGTACTTC; CDR3: CASSPGGTPDYEQYF
size: many; D: NA; J: TRBJ2-6; V: TRBV18; DNA: TGTGCCAGCTCAGGACAGTCCTCTGGGGCCAACGTCCTGACTTTC; CDR3: CASSGQSSGANVLTF
size: many; D: NA; J: TRBJ2-5; V: TRBV11-2; DNA: TGTGCCAGCAGCCGGGTCGGGGGGCTCCAAGAGACCCAGTACTTC; CDR3: CASSRVGGLQETQYF
size: NA; D: NA; J: TRBJ2-7; V: TRBV2; DNA: TGTGCCAGCAGTTTTTTCGGGGCCCTATATTCTTACGAGCAGTACTTC; CDR3: CASSFFGALYSYEQYF
size: many; D: NA; J: TRBJ1-3; V: TRBV9; DNA: TGTGCCAGCAGCACAGGCCAGGGATCCTCTGGAAACACCATATATTTT; CDR3: CASSTGQGSSGNTIYF
size: many; D: NA; J: TRBJ2-7; V: TRBV6-5; DNA: TGTGCCAGCAGTCTAGCGTTACACTCCTACGAGCAGTACTTC; CDR3: CASSLALHSYEQYF
size: once; D: NA; J: TRBJ2-6; V: TRBV6-6; DNA: TGTGCCAGCAGTGATACCAACTCTGAAGCTTTC; CDR3: CASSDTNSEAF
size: many; D: TRBD2; J: TRBJ2-7; V: TRBV6-1; DNA: TGTGCCAGCAGTGCCGGACTAGCGGGGAACTCCTACGAGCAGTACTTC; CDR3: CASSAGLAGNSYEQYF
size: NA; D: NA; J: TRBJ2-3; V: TRBV19; DNA: TGTGCCAGTAGTTTTTTAGGCACAGATACGCAGTATTTT; CDR3: CASSFLGTDTQYF
size: many; D: TRBD1; J: TRBJ2-7; V: TRBV6-5; DNA: TGTGCCAGCAGTAAGGACAGGGGGTACGAGCAGTACTTC; CDR3: CASSKDRGYEQYF
size: NA; D: TRBD1; J: TRBJ1-5; V: TRBV10-3; DNA: TGTGCCGCATCCGGGACAGGGGATCAGCCCCAGCATTTT; CDR3: CAASGTGDQPQHF